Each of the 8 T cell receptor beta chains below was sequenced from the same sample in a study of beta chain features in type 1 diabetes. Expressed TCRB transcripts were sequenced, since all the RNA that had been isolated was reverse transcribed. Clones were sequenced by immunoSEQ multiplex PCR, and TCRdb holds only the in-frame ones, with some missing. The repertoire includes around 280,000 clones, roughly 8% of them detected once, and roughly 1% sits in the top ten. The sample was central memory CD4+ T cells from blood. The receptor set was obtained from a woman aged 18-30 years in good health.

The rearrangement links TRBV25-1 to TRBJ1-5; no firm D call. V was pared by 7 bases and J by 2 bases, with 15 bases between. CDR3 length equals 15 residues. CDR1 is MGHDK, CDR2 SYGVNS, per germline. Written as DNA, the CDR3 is TGTGCCAGCAACCCCCGTGCGGCAGGCAATCAGCCCCAGCATTTT. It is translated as CASNPRAAGNQPQHF.

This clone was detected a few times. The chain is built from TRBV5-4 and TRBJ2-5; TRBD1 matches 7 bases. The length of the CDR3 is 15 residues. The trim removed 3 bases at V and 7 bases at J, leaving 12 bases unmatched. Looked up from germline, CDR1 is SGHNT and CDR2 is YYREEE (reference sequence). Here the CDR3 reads CASSSGTATGGTQYF. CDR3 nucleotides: TGTGCCAGCAGCTCCGGGACAGCCACCGGAGGGACCCAGTACTTC.

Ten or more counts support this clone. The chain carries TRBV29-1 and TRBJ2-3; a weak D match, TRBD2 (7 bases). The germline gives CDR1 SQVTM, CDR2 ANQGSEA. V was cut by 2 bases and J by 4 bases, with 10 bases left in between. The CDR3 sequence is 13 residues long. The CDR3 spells CSVERGGSDTQYF. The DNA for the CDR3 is TGCAGCGTTGAAAGGGGGGGCTCAGATACGCAGTATTTT.

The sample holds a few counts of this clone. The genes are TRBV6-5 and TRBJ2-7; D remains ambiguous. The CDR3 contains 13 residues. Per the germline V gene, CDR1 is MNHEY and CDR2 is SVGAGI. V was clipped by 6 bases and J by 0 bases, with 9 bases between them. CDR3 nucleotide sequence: TGTGCCAGCAGCCGATATAGCTCCTACGAGCAGTACTTC. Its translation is CASSRYSSYEQYF.

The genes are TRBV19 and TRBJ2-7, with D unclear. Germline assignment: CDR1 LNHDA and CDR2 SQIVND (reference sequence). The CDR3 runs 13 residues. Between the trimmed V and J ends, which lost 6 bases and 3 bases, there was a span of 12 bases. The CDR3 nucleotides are TGTGCCAGTAGCCAAGTAGGCGGCTACGAGCAGTACTTC. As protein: CASSQVGGYEQYF.

The CDR3 loop reads CASGLGQAVNQPQHF. The CDR3 coding sequence is TGTGCTAGTGGTTTGGGACAGGCAGTCAATCAGCCCCAGCATTTT. The chain employs TRBV12-5 and TRBJ1-5, with TRBD1 as a possible D gene (6 bases). The germline V gene encodes CDR1 LGHNT and CDR2 FRNRAP. This CDR3 region has 15 residues. The V end lost 1 base, the J end lost 3 bases, and 10 bases lay between the germline ends.

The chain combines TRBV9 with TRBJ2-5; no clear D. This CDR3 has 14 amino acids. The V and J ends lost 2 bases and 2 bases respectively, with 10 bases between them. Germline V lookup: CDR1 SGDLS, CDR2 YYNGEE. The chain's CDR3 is CASSVDNQQETQYF. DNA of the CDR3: TGTGCCAGCAGCGTCGATAACCAACAAGAGACCCAGTACTTC.

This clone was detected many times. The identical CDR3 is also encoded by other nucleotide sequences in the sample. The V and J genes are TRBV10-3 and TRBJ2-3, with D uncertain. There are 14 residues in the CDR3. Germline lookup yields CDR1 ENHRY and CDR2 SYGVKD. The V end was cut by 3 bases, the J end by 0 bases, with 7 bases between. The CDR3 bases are TGTGCCATCAGTGAAGGCGGTAGCACAGATACGCAGTATTTT. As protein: CAISEGGSTDTQYF.